The 29 T cell receptor beta chains below all came from one sample that was sequenced in a study of tumor and adjacent non-tumor tissue in lung cancer. The template was RNA from unsorted bulk tissue. The library came from three nested PCR rounds adapted from ARM-PCR protocols. TCRdb fed the multiplex PCR reads into MiXCR, producing one record per CDR3 protein. The sample lists around 210,000 distinct CDR3 sequences; around 70% were seen once. The sequenced material came from lung tumor tissue. Receptors originate from a man aged 55 to 70 with non-small cell lung cancer.

Details on this clonotype: A much larger clonotype is one base distant, so this may be a read error. The DNA of the CDR3 is TGTGCCAGGAGCCAAACCACTTTGAACACTGAAGCTTTCTTT. Protein: CARSQTTLNTEAFF. The chain employs TRBV4-2 and TRBJ1-1; D gene unclear. Germline V gene sequence: CDR1 LGHNA, CDR2 YNFKEQ. The CDR3 runs 14 residues.

V and J are TRBV4-1 and TRBJ1-5, with a possible D match to TRBD1 (6 bases). CDR1 is MGHRA, CDR2 YSYEKL, per germline. The V gene lost 4 bases and the J gene lost 6 bases, with 19 bases spanning the gap. This CDR3 comprises 16 residues. The CDR3 DNA follows: TGCGCCAGCAGCCGAAGTGGGGGGGCGCCGGGTCAGCCCCAGCATTTT. Translation gives CASSRSGGAPGQPQHF.

The gene calls are TRBV20-1 and TRBJ1-1, with 11 bases matching TRBD1. The CDR3 consists of 15 residues. Germline assignment: CDR1 DFQATT and CDR2 SNEGSKA (reference sequence). The V segment lost 8 bases and the J segment 4 bases; nucleotides outside the gene matches: 12. In DNA form, the CDR3 reads TGCAGTTCTACCGGGACAGGGGGTCGGTCCACTGAAGCTTTCTTT. It encodes CSSTGTGGRSTEAFF.

This clonotype came up once. The junction and the germline gene differ at one end; a read error may be behind it. This rearrangement joins TRBV5-5 to TRBJ1-5; a weak D match, TRBD1 (5 bases). The CDR3 sequence is 16 residues long. Germline CDR1 SGHKS, CDR2 YYEKEE (reference sequence). The chain's CDR3 is CASILVGGGSNQPQHF. Written as DNA, the CDR3 is TGTGCCAGCATCTTGGTCGGGGGGGGGAGCAATCAGCCCCAGCATTTT.

This chain links TRBV11-2 with TRBJ1-6, with D hard to call. CDR1 is SGHAT and CDR2 is FQNNGV in the germline V gene. The germline V and J ends were trimmed by 5 bases and 11 bases, with 25 bases remaining between them. The CDR3 runs to 17 residues. CDR3 in DNA: TGTGCCAGCAGCCTATACCCCACGGACGCGTTAAAGCCACCCCTCCACTTT. The encoded protein is CASSLYPTDALKPPLHF.

About this clonotype: At one end the junction does not follow the germline gene, possibly because of a read error. The rearrangement joins TRBV6-1 to TRBJ1-5; D ambiguous. This CDR3 has 15 residues. CDR1 is MNHNS, CDR2 SASEGT, per germline. This CDR3 is CVSSAMRAGNQPQHF. DNA for the CDR3: TGTGTCAGCAGTGCGATGAGGGCTGGCAATCAGCCCCAGCATTTT.

The chain employs TRBV11-2 and TRBJ2-3, with TRBD2 as a possible D gene (6 bases). CDR1 is SGHAT and CDR2 is FQNNGV in the germline V gene. Trimming left V 11 bases short and J 8 bases short, with 26 bases between. The CDR3 consists of 15 residues. Here the CDR3 reads CAGSLESGTLGTQYF. In DNA form, the CDR3 reads TGTGCCGGTAGCTTAGAATCCGGGACTCTGGGTACGCAGTATTTT.

The CDR3: CASSLRLVHEQFF. In nucleotides, the CDR3 is TGTGCCAGCAGTCTAAGACTAGTCCATGAGCAGTTCTTC. The chain has TRBV12-3 or TRBV12-4 and TRBJ2-1, with D possibly being TRBD2 (6 bases). There are 13 residues in the CDR3. Deletions cut 5 bases from V and 8 bases from J, with 13 bases between.

Points on this clonotype: A read error may produce the germline difference seen at one junction end. V usage is TRBV20-1 and J usage is TRBJ1-2; weak D call: TRBD1 (5 bases). The CDR3 is 13 residues long. The germline V gene has CDR1 DFQATT and CDR2 SNEGSKA (reference sequence). The DNA for the CDR3 is TGCAGTACTAGGCCGGGGGCTAACTATGGCTACACCTTC. This translates into CSTRPGANYGYTF.

This chain connects TRBV29-1 to TRBJ2-1; 9 bases are a match to TRBD2. Germline CDR1 is SQVTM and CDR2 is ANQGSEA. V shed 2 bases and J 2 bases; nucleotides not matched to a gene: 16. CDR3 size: 19 residues. This CDR3 reads CSVEMMISGGALAYNEQFF. The DNA for the CDR3 is TGCAGCGTTGAAATGATGATTAGCGGGGGCGCTTTGGCCTACAATGAGCAGTTCTTC.

In the case of this clonotype: This sequence may be a read error, since a much larger clone differs from it by one base. V gene TRBV20-1 combines with J gene TRBJ2-7; TRBD2 matches 12 bases. Trimming cost V 4 bases and J 2 bases; bases outside gene matches: 12. CDR1 is DFQATT, CDR2 SNEGSKA, per germline (reference sequence). This CDR3 is 17 amino acids long. The CDR3, as DNA: TGCAGTGCTACCAAACCTCTCGGACTAGCGGGAACCTACGAGCAGTACTTC. Translated: CSATKPLGLAGTYEQYF.

J is TRBJ1-5 and V is TRBV12-3 or TRBV12-4; maybe TRBD1 (6 bases). V lost 10 bases to trimming and J lost 7 bases, with 23 bases between them. The CDR3 length is 15 residues. The DNA for the CDR3 is TGTGCCAACTTCGACAGGATAGTTGTCAGCCAGCCCCAGCATTTT. Protein sequence: CANFDRIVVSQPQHF.

In regard to this clonotype: A read error may account for a junction end that differs from germline. The V gene is TRBV29-1, the J gene TRBJ1-1; a possible D gene is TRBD1 (6 bases). Germline assignment: CDR1 SQVTM and CDR2 ANQGSEA. This CDR3 is 13 amino acids long. In nucleotides, the CDR3 is TGCAACGACTTTCAGGGGAAGGGGACTGAAGCTTTTTTT. It encodes CNDFQGKGTEAFF.

On this clonotype itself: This may arise from a read error, as a much more abundant clone is one base away. The chain combines TRBV20-1 with TRBJ2-3; 8 bases agree with TRBD1. Germline V gives CDR1 DFQATT, CDR2 SNEGSKA (reference sequence). J lost 2 bases, V lost 5 bases, and 12 bases had no gene match. This CDR3 has 16 amino acids. The CDR3 loop is CSAPTAVTGVTDTQYF. CDR3 bases: TGCAGTGCTCCAACAGCCGTGACAGGGGTCACAGATACGCAGTATTTT.

Notes on this clonotype: This clone may be a read error of a much larger clone one base away. In DNA form, the CDR3 reads TGCAGTGCACGACTAGCGGGGGGATCAGATACGCAGTATTTT. This translates into CSARLAGGSDTQYF. The V call is TRBV20-1, the J call TRBJ2-3, with 13 bases lining up with TRBD2. J was trimmed by 4 bases and V by 6 bases; bases with no gene match: 4. CDR1 is DFQATT and CDR2 is SNEGSKA in the germline V gene (reference sequence). The CDR3 totals 14 residues.

Worth noting for this clonotype: Being one base from a much bigger clone, this may be a read error. The chain is built from TRBV20-1 and TRBJ1-1, with TRBD1 matching 8 bases. In germline, CDR1 is DFQATT, CDR2 SNEGSKA (reference sequence). With V trimmed by 0 bases and J by 8 bases, 8 bases remained unmatched. The CDR3 loop spans 14 amino acids. The CDR3 spells CSAREGAGGLEAFF. The CDR3 nucleotides are TGCAGTGCTAGAGAGGGGGCAGGGGGCCTCGAAGCTTTCTTT.

V and J are TRBV6-6 and TRBJ2-7; 7 bases line up with TRBD1. The CDR3 is 15 amino acids. Trimming cost V 2 bases and J 2 bases; bases outside gene matches: 6. Germline-derived CDR1 and CDR2 are MNHNY and SVGAGI (reference sequence). The CDR3 sequence is CASSYRDSHPYEQYF. Here the CDR3 DNA reads TGTGCCAGCAGTTACCGGGACAGCCACCCCTACGAGCAGTACTTC.

As to this clonotype: A read error may explain this, as a much larger clone is one base away. V is TRBV5-4 and J is TRBJ1-1; D uncertain. This CDR3 is 11 amino acids long. In germline, CDR1 is SGHNT, CDR2 YYREEE (reference sequence). V lost 6 bases to trimming and J lost 11 bases, with 14 bases between them. The chain's CDR3 is CASIYNGRAFF. The CDR3 region has the DNA TGTGCCAGCATCTATAACGGTAGGGCTTTCTTT.

This clonotype was seen a handful of times. The chain couples TRBV5-1 to TRBJ2-7; D possibly corresponds to TRBD1 (6 bases). V was shortened by 0 bases and J by 3 bases, with 16 bases between the two germline ends. Per the germline V gene, CDR1 is SGHRS and CDR2 is YFSETQ. This CDR3 has 16 residues. CDR3 nucleotide sequence: TGCGCCAGCAGCTTGGAATTTGGGGGCAGGGGCTACGAGCAGTACTTC. It yields the protein CASSLEFGGRGYEQYF. The full variable domain, completed using reference TRBV5-1 and TRBJ2-7, is KAGVTQTPRYLIKTRGQQVTLSCSPISGHRSVSWYQQTPGQGLQFLFEYFSETQRNKGNFPGRFSGRQFSNSRSEMNVSTLELGDSALYLCASSLEFGGRGYEQYFGPGTRLTVT.

The genes are TRBV12-3 or TRBV12-4 and TRBJ1-5; D call uncertain. The ends were cut back, 3 bases at V and 5 bases at J, with 8 bases in the middle. CDR3 size: 13 residues. In DNA, the CDR3 is TGTGCCAGCAGTTTCACCCGGGATCAGCCCCAGCATTTT. This codes for CASSFTRDQPQHF.

This clonotype appeared a few times. The chain has TRBV4-2 and TRBJ2-2; D is perhaps TRBD2 (6 bases). V was shortened by 0 bases and J by 4 bases, with 12 bases between the two germline ends. This CDR3 spans 16 amino acids. Germline V gives CDR1 LGHNA, CDR2 YNFKEQ. The CDR3 loop is CASSQEAGLITGELFF. In DNA form, the CDR3 reads TGTGCCAGCAGCCAAGAGGCGGGACTGATCACCGGGGAGCTGTTTTTT.

About this clonotype: A much bigger clone sits one base away, suggesting this may be a read error. The chain has TRBV20-1 and TRBJ2-3, with 7 bases matching TRBD2. CDR3 length equals 14 residues. Per germline, CDR1 DFQATT and CDR2 SNEGSKA (reference sequence). CDR3: CSARMGTKADTQFF. CDR3 bases: TGCAGTGCTAGGATGGGGACTAAGGCAGATACGCAGTTTTTT.

As concerns this clonotype: The junction differs from germline at one of its ends, possibly a read error. The chain combines TRBV20-1 with TRBJ2-7; possibly TRBD1 or TRBD2 for D (7 bases each). Germline CDR1 and CDR2: DFQATT and SNEGSKA (reference sequence). The CDR3 has 15 residues. In DNA form, the CDR3 reads TGCAGTGCTAGAGCCAGGGGGGGGATAGCCTATGAGCAGTACTTC. It encodes CSARARGGIAYEQYF.

V and J are TRBV20-1 and TRBJ2-5; D gene uncertain. The germline V and J ends were trimmed by 3 bases and 0 bases, with 11 bases remaining between them. The germline gives CDR1 DFQATT, CDR2 SNEGSKA (reference sequence). The CDR3 contains 14 residues. The CDR3 region is CSASVMGYQETQYF. The CDR3 DNA sequence: TGCAGTGCTAGCGTAATGGGGTACCAAGAGACCCAGTACTTC.

On this clonotype: One end of the junction varies from germline; a read error may be responsible. The chain employs TRBV7-9 and TRBJ1-5; the D is unclear. There are 13 residues in the CDR3. Germline V gene sequence: CDR1 SEHNR, CDR2 FQNEAQ (reference sequence). The CDR3 DNA is TGTGCCAGCAGTCGAAACACAGATCAGCCCCGGCATTTT. Amino acid sequence: CASSRNTDQPRHF.

This clonotype was picked up a small number of times. A much larger clone differs from this one at a single base, so this may be a read error. The chain links TRBV11-3 to TRBJ2-1; the D is unclear. The CDR3 has 14 residues. In germline, CDR1 is SGHNT, CDR2 YENEEA. The V end was cut by 5 bases, the J end by 9 bases, with 17 bases between. The CDR3: CASSPELWDVEQFF. As DNA, the CDR3 is TGTGCCAGCAGCCCGGAGCTGTGGGATGTTGAGCAGTTCTTC.

This clonotype was seen at least ten times. CDR3 sequence: CASSSGTIRTSGGETQYF. DNA for the CDR3: TGTGCCAGCAGCTCCGGAACCATCAGGACTAGCGGGGGGGAGACCCAGTACTTC. This sequence joins TRBV11-2 and TRBJ2-5; 14 nucleotides match TRBD2. The ends lost 4 bases at V and 5 bases at J; junction bases unmatched: 12. The CDR3 consists of 18 residues. The germline V gene has CDR1 SGHAT and CDR2 FQNNGV.

This sequence joins TRBV20-1 and TRBJ2-3; D tentatively reads TRBD1 or TRBD2 (6 bases each). Between the trimmed V and J ends, which lost 3 bases and 9 bases, there was a span of 19 bases. Germline V gives CDR1 DFQATT, CDR2 SNEGSKA (reference sequence). CDR3 length: 14 residues. In DNA form, the CDR3 reads TGCAGTGCTAGGGAGGGGGGCCACGGAGAAACGCAGTATTTT. Encoded protein: CSAREGGHGETQYF.

Remarks on this clonotype: A junction boundary mismatches the germline segment, possibly from a read error. The chain combines TRBV12-3 or TRBV12-4 with TRBJ1-3; the D gene is possibly TRBD1 (6 bases). The CDR3 contains 15 residues. The CDR3: CVSSLNQGSGNTLYF. CDR3 nucleotides: TGTGTCAGCAGTTTAAACCAGGGGTCTGGAAACACCTTATATTTT.